This TCR beta chain was identified during a study of blood T cell repertoires in COVID-19. For the study at large: Spain, Italy and the United States supplied samples that represented acute and convalescent COVID-19.

TCRdb keeps only in-frame clones here, not all; method: immunoSEQ multiplex PCR. This table has fewer than 35,000 clones, 91% appearing once. This clone was detected once. This CDR3 comprises 11 residues. CDR1 and CDR2 (germline): SGHRS, YFSETQ. V gave up 7 bases and J gave up 7 bases, with 11 bases separating them. The source of this sequence is a man aged 60 to 75 with acute or convalescent COVID-19. The chain is built from TRBV5-1 and TRBJ2-5; a weak D match, TRBD2 (5 bases). Sequences were obtained from peripheral blood. CDR3 sequence: CASASSGTQYF. For the CDR3, the DNA is TGCGCCAGCGCTAGCAGTGGGACCCAGTACTTC.